In its sample, the clone carrying this T cell receptor beta chain ranks as medium-sized (0.01 to 0.1%). The CDR3 consists of 15 residues. V was cut by 4 bases and J by 1 base, with 11 bases left in between. The germline V gene has CDR1 SGHRS and CDR2 YFSETQ. TCRdb re-called the RT-PCR reads through MiXCR, storing one row per CDR3 protein. The table includes more than 2,000 distinct CDR3 sequences, about 7.7% detected once. This record comes from a study of immune reconstitution after stem cell transplant in scleroderma. The chain combines TRBV5-1 with TRBJ2-2, with D perhaps assigned TRBD1 or TRBD2 (5 bases each). The TCR comes from a male donor with systemic sclerosis. Sampling was carried out before or after autologous hematopoietic stem cell transplantation (not recorded which). The CDR3 bases are TGCGCCAGCAGCCCGGGACCGCAGAACACCGGGGAGCTGTTTTTT. Protein: CASSPGPQNTGELFF.